A selection of T cell receptor beta chains follows, all from one sample in a study. One entry per CDR3 protein, called by TCRdb with MiXCR from the RT-PCR reads. The data show hundreds of thousands of distinct CDR3 sequences, around 14% seen once. The source material was memory CD4+ T cells from blood. These receptor sequences come from a female donor in good health, serving as a healthy control. The CDR3 runs from the conserved cysteine through the conserved F or W. A D gene is named only where the DNA matches it firmly. Clone size appears in some rows only: once, few, many, or a class for an expanded clone.

D: .
J: TRBJ1-2
size: .
V: TRBV4-3
DNA: TGCGCCAGCTCGATCTGGAACTATGGCTACACCTTC
CDR3: CASSIWNYGYTF

D: .
J: TRBJ1-6
size: many
V: TRBV4-3
DNA: TGCGCCAGCAGCCAAGACATGAACAGCAATTCACCCCTCCACTTT
CDR3: CASSQDMNSNSPLHF

D: TRBD1
J: TRBJ2-1
size: many
V: TRBV27
DNA: TGTGCCAGCAGGGATCCCGGGGACAGGAGAATCTACAATGAGCAGTTCTTC
CDR3: CASRDPGDRRIYNEQFF

D: .
J: TRBJ1-2
size: .
V: TRBV2
DNA: TGTGCCAGCACACGGCAAGTTTCCTATGGCTACACCTTC
CDR3: CASTRQVSYGYTF

D: TRBD2
J: TRBJ2-1
size: few
V: TRBV6-1
DNA: TGTGCCAGCAGCCGGACTAGCGGGAGGGCTGTCTACAATGAGCAGTTCTTC
CDR3: CASSRTSGRAVYNEQFF

D: TRBD1
J: TRBJ2-7
size: .
V: TRBV5-1
DNA: TGCGCCAGCAGCTTGGCGGGACAGGGGGGCCACGAGCAGTACTTC
CDR3: CASSLAGQGGHEQYF

D: TRBD1
J: TRBJ1-2
size: many
V: TRBV27
DNA: TGTGCCAGCAGTACGGACAGGGAGCGCTTCAGTAGCTACACCTTC
CDR3: CASSTDRERFSSYTF

D: TRBD2
J: TRBJ2-3
size: .
V: TRBV7-2
DNA: TGTGCCAGCAGCTTAGACCCCCCCCGGGGGGAGAACGCAGATACGCAGTATTTT
CDR3: CASSLDPPRGENADTQYF

D: .
J: TRBJ1-4
size: few
V: TRBV12-3/TRBV12-4
DNA: TGTGCCAGCAGTTTGGGGATTAATGAAAAACTGTTTTTT
CDR3: CASSLGINEKLFF

D: .
J: TRBJ2-3
size: many
V: TRBV10-3
DNA: TGTGCCATCCGAACCCCAACTACCACAGATACGCAGTATTTT
CDR3: CAIRTPTTTDTQYF

D: .
J: TRBJ2-1
size: few
V: TRBV7-6
DNA: TGTGCCAGCAGCTTAGTGCAGTCCCGCGGAAAGCGGACCTCCTACAATGAGCAGTTCTTC
CDR3: CASSLVQSRGKRTSYNEQFF

D: .
J: TRBJ2-1
size: few
V: TRBV5-1
DNA: TGCGCCAGCAGCTCAGGACAGTTTTACAATGAGCAGTTCTTC
CDR3: CASSSGQFYNEQFF

D: TRBD2
J: TRBJ2-1
size: many
V: TRBV20-1
DNA: TGCAGTGCTAGCGGGGTACTAGCGGTGTCCTACAATGAGCAGTTCTTC
CDR3: CSASGVLAVSYNEQFF

D: TRBD2
J: TRBJ2-5
size: many
V: TRBV6-5
DNA: TGTGCCAGCAGTTACTCGTATTCGAGCGGGGGTGGGCAAGAGACCCAGTACTTC
CDR3: CASSYSYSSGGGQETQYF

D: .
J: TRBJ2-1
size: few
V: TRBV2
DNA: TGTGCCAGCAGTATATTGGGAGGGGGAGCCTACAATGAGCAGTTCTTC
CDR3: CASSILGGGAYNEQFF

D: TRBD1
J: TRBJ2-3
size: .
V: TRBV6-5
DNA: TGTGCCAGCAGTTACCACGGGACAGGGACTTCAGGTAGCACAGATACGCAGTATTTT
CDR3: CASSYHGTGTSGSTDTQYF

D: TRBD1
J: TRBJ2-7
size: .
V: TRBV7-9
DNA: TGTGCCAGCAGCCCACCCGGGACAGGACTTCCCGAGCAGTACTTC
CDR3: CASSPPGTGLPEQYF

D: TRBD1
J: TRBJ1-1
size: few
V: TRBV20-1
DNA: TGCAGTGCTGGGGGACAGGGAGCCTCGGGCGCTGAAGCTTTCTTT
CDR3: CSAGGQGASGAEAFF

D: .
J: TRBJ2-7
size: .
V: TRBV7-2
DNA: TGTGCCAGCAGCGTAGACAGGTCTAGCGCCTACGAGCAGTACTTC
CDR3: CASSVDRSSAYEQYF

D: TRBD1
J: TRBJ2-7
size: few
V: TRBV18
DNA: TGTGCCAGCTCACCAACAGGGGTGGACTACGAGCAGTACTTC
CDR3: CASSPTGVDYEQYF

D: .
J: TRBJ2-5
size: .
V: TRBV20-1
DNA: TGCGGTACAAATGCAAGGGGAGAGACCCAGTACTTC
CDR3: CGTNARGETQYF

D: .
J: TRBJ2-5
size: .
V: TRBV6-5
DNA: TGTGCCAGCAGCTCGTGGGCCATCCAAGAGACCCAGTACTTC
CDR3: CASSSWAIQETQYF

D: .
J: TRBJ2-7
size: few
V: TRBV9
DNA: TGTGCCAGCAGCCCCCCCAGGGCTGCAAAATACGAGCAGTACTTC
CDR3: CASSPPRAAKYEQYF

D: .
J: TRBJ1-1
size: many
V: TRBV7-2
DNA: TGTGCCAGCAGCTTCTTTGGGTCGAACACTGAAGCTTTCTTT
CDR3: CASSFFGSNTEAFF

D: TRBD1
J: TRBJ1-2
size: few
V: TRBV6-1
DNA: TGTGCCAGCATTCAAGGGACAGGGGGCGCTTCGTATGGCTACACCTTC
CDR3: CASIQGTGGASYGYTF

D: .
J: TRBJ2-5
size: .
V: TRBV20-1
DNA: TGCGCAAGGGTGCGGGATAAGGACGAGACCCAGTACTTC
CDR3: CARVRDKDETQYF

D: .
J: TRBJ1-6
size: .
V: TRBV5-1
DNA: TGCGCCAGCAGCCCTTGGGGTCCTTTAATACGGTCACCCCTCCACTTT
CDR3: CASSPWGPLIRSPLHF

D: .
J: TRBJ1-1
size: many
V: TRBV12-3/TRBV12-4
DNA: TGTGCCAGCAGTTTAGTGATCAGGGACACTGAAGCTTTCTTT
CDR3: CASSLVIRDTEAFF

D: .
J: TRBJ2-1
size: many
V: TRBV6-5
DNA: TGTGCCAGCAGCCGCAGCAAGGATAGGTATGAGCAGTTCTTC
CDR3: CASSRSKDRYEQFF

D: TRBD2
J: TRBJ2-3
size: many
V: TRBV20-1
DNA: TGCAGTGCTAGTACTCCAACTAGCGGGAGAACAGATACGCAGTATTTT
CDR3: CSASTPTSGRTDTQYF

D: .
J: TRBJ2-7
size: many
V: TRBV10-3
DNA: TGTGCCATCAGTGAGTCGAGACAGGGAGGCGAGCAGTACTTC
CDR3: CAISESRQGGEQYF

D: .
J: TRBJ2-3
size: few
V: TRBV27
DNA: TGTGCCAGCAGTTTATACGACCGTGGTCAGGATACGCAGTATTTT
CDR3: CASSLYDRGQDTQYF

D: TRBD2
J: TRBJ2-3
size: .
V: TRBV5-1
DNA: TGCGCCAGCAGCTCTACTAGCGCGAGCACAGATACGCAGTATTTT
CDR3: CASSSTSASTDTQYF

D: TRBD1
J: TRBJ1-2
size: many
V: TRBV12-3/TRBV12-4
DNA: TGTGCCAGCAGTTTGCACGACAGGGTTAATGGCTACACCTTC
CDR3: CASSLHDRVNGYTF

D: .
J: TRBJ1-1
size: few
V: TRBV20-1
DNA: TGCAGTGCTAGATCCCAGGGACCGGGGAACACTGAAGCTTTCTTT
CDR3: CSARSQGPGNTEAFF

D: .
J: TRBJ1-1
size: .
V: TRBV18
DNA: TGTGCCAGCTCCCGGGGGGACCCCGGGACTGAAGCTTTCTTT
CDR3: CASSRGDPGTEAFF

D: TRBD1
J: TRBJ2-3
size: .
V: TRBV10-2
DNA: TGCGCCAGCAGTGAACAGGGGGGAACAGATACGCAGTATTTT
CDR3: CASSEQGGTDTQYF

D: .
J: TRBJ2-7
size: many
V: TRBV20-1
DNA: TGCAGTGCCCTAAGGGCCCTCGAGCAGTACTTC
CDR3: CSALRALEQYF

D: TRBD2
J: TRBJ2-2
size: .
V: TRBV18
DNA: TGTGCCAGCTCACGACAGACTAGCGGGGCCAACACCGGGGAGCTGTTTTTT
CDR3: CASSRQTSGANTGELFF

D: .
J: TRBJ2-2
size: many
V: TRBV9
DNA: TGTGCCAGCAGCGTGGGGGACTTTTCCGGGGAGCTGTTTTTT
CDR3: CASSVGDFSGELFF

D: .
J: TRBJ2-1
size: .
V: TRBV11-2
DNA: TGTGCCAGCAGCTCGGCTCTGGGGGCGAGCTCCTACAATGAGCAGTTCTTC
CDR3: CASSSALGASSYNEQFF

D: .
J: TRBJ2-3
size: few
V: TRBV12-3/TRBV12-4
DNA: TGTGCCAGCAGTTTAGTTTGGGCGGACAGACAATACACTAGCACAGATACGCAGTATTTT
CDR3: CASSLVWADRQYTSTDTQYF

D: .
J: TRBJ2-2
size: few
V: TRBV6-4
DNA: TGTGCCAGCAGTGACGGACAAAACACCGGGGAGCTGTTTTTT
CDR3: CASSDGQNTGELFF

D: .
J: TRBJ1-2
size: .
V: TRBV29-1
DNA: TGCAGCGTTGAAGATCCCACGGAGTATGGCTACACCTTC
CDR3: CSVEDPTEYGYTF

D: .
J: TRBJ1-1
size: .
V: TRBV3-1
DNA: TGTGCCAGCAGCCCAGAGGGGAGGATGAACACTGAAGCTTTCTTT
CDR3: CASSPEGRMNTEAFF

D: TRBD2
J: TRBJ2-1
size: many
V: TRBV6-6
DNA: TGTGCCAGCACCTTACTAGCGGGAGCCAATGAGCAGTTCTTC
CDR3: CASTLLAGANEQFF

D: .
J: TRBJ1-1
size: many
V: TRBV24-1
DNA: TGTGCCAGGGGTTTACCCGCTGAAGCTTTCTTT
CDR3: CARGLPAEAFF

D: .
J: TRBJ1-4
size: few
V: TRBV15
DNA: TGTGCCACCAGCCCCAAACGTTATGCAACTAATGAAAAACTGTTTTTT
CDR3: CATSPKRYATNEKLFF

D: TRBD1
J: TRBJ1-6
size: few
V: TRBV6-6
DNA: TGTGCCAGCAGCCGGGAACAGGGGGCAGATTCACCCCTCCACTTT
CDR3: CASSREQGADSPLHF

D: .
J: TRBJ2-7
size: many
V: TRBV5-6
DNA: TGTGCCAGCAGCTTCGGACAACAGTACGAGCAGTACTTC
CDR3: CASSFGQQYEQYF